Listed below are T cell receptor beta chains from one sample, sequenced in a study of CD8 T cells in Susac syndrome. Using its own MiXCR run on the immunoSEQ multiplex PCR reads, TCRdb lists one record per CDR3 protein. Among 240,000 or so distinct CDR3 sequences listed, about 96% were seen once. The source material was CD4+ T cells from PBMCs. These receptor sequences come from a human donor with Susac syndrome. The CDR3 runs from the conserved cysteine through the conserved F or W. D genes are given only for firm matches. A row's size may be missing; if present it is once, few, many or a size class.

j_call clone_size d_call v_call cdr3_aa
TRBJ2-3 . . TRBV7-8 CASSLAVSFSHMDTQYF
TRBJ2-1 . TRBD2 TRBV20-1 CSAVQGTSGYNEQFF
TRBJ2-5 . . TRBV29-1 CSGEPWAAGETQYF
TRBJ2-2 once . TRBV5-1 CATSPDSYTGELFF
TRBJ2-7 . . TRBV4-1 CASSRLVLNEQYF
TRBJ1-5 . . TRBV27 CASGEQPQHF
TRBJ1-1 . . TRBV6-6 CASSYSGAYEAFF
TRBJ1-4 . TRBD1 TRBV9 CASRGTVREKLFF
TRBJ2-2 . . TRBV5-1 CASSPDSFGELFF
TRBJ1-2 once . TRBV4-1 CASSQGAGSVDYGYTF
TRBJ1-5 . . TRBV6-5 CASSRQRDQPQHF
TRBJ2-5 . . TRBV12-3/TRBV12-4 CASSSWTAGETQYF
TRBJ2-4 . . TRBV15 CATSPGRLAKNIQYF
TRBJ2-5 . . TRBV15 CATSRSPRGREETQYF
TRBJ2-1 . TRBD1 TRBV24-1 CATSDPTGGIHNEQFF
TRBJ1-2 . TRBD1 TRBV15 CATSRDQQGLGRWYGYTF
TRBJ2-7 . . TRBV28 CASSFRQVTTYEQYF
TRBJ1-1 . TRBD1 TRBV5-1 CASSTRTGANTEAFF
TRBJ2-7 . . TRBV2 CASSVSYEQYF
TRBJ2-5 . TRBD1 TRBV29-1 CSTSGTGTQETQYF
TRBJ1-2 . . TRBV2 CASSLYRTEGRDGYTF
TRBJ2-1 . TRBD2 TRBV30 CAWSVGGRSNEQFF
TRBJ2-7 . . TRBV7-9 CASSLASVRGKVFSYEQYF
TRBJ1-1 . . TRBV5-1 CASSSNLNTEAFF
TRBJ2-7 . TRBD2 TRBV3-1 CASSQFSGRAFEQYF
TRBJ2-5 . TRBD1 TRBV11-2 CASSAARTGLGQETQYF
TRBJ2-2 . TRBD1 TRBV3-1 CASSQRGTGVTGELFF
TRBJ2-5 . . TRBV20-1 CSARDPLGRETQYF
TRBJ2-7 . . TRBV27 CASSFGVTYEQYF
TRBJ1-1 . . TRBV11-2 CASSDYREGRTEAFF
TRBJ2-5 . . TRBV7-2 CASSFRGAWETQYF
TRBJ2-2 . TRBD1 TRBV5-8 CASSPGTGSTGELFF
TRBJ2-1 . TRBD2 TRBV14 CASSPPGLAAFNEQFF
TRBJ1-5 . . TRBV30 CAWSTTLSNQPQHF
TRBJ2-1 . TRBD2 TRBV29-1 CSVSGTTNNEQFF
TRBJ1-2 . . TRBV20-1 CSAPRGSDGYTF
TRBJ1-5 . TRBD1 TRBV3-1 CASSQQTGAQHF
TRBJ1-1 . . TRBV28 CATLRDNTEAFF
TRBJ1-4 . TRBD1 TRBV4-1 CASSRRTGANEKLFF
TRBJ1-4 once TRBD1 TRBV7-9 CASSLGDSGGEKLFF
TRBJ2-7 . . TRBV28 CASRKRGQSYPYEQYF
TRBJ2-7 . TRBD2 TRBV7-9 CASSDRGVAVAEQYF
TRBJ2-2 . . TRBV11-2 CASSKTTTSQTYTGELFF
TRBJ2-5 . . TRBV20-1 CSAVGSQETQYF
TRBJ2-5 once TRBD1 TRBV2 CASRADRGIGETQYF
TRBJ2-1 . . TRBV11-3 CASSSSVLRGNEQFF
TRBJ2-7 . . TRBV27 CASSPPVNEQYF
TRBJ2-7 . TRBD2 TRBV30 CAWSVPTSGGRRQYF
TRBJ2-7 once TRBD2 TRBV15 CATSRGPAGGYEQYF
TRBJ2-7 . TRBD2 TRBV20-1 CSALIPPTSGRYYEQYF
TRBJ2-7 . . TRBV4-2 CASSQDRWNEQYF